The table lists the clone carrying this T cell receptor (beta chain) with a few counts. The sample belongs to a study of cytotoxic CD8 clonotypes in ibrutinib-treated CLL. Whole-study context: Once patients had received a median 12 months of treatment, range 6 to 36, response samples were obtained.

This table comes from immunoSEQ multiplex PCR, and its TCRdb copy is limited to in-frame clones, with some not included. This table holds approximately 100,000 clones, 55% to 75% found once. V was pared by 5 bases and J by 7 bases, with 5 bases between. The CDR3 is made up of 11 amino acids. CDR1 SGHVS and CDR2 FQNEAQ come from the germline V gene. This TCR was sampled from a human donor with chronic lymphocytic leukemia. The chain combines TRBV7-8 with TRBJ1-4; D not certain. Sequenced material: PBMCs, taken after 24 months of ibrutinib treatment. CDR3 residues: CASSPSEKLFF. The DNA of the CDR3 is TGTGCCAGCAGCCCGAGTGAAAAACTGTTTTTT.